This paragraph covers one T cell receptor beta chain sequence. Its antigen is not known. The CDR3 goes on 3 residues after the read ends, and that part is filled in from the germline J gene. The junction had 11 bases not matched to a gene; V was cut back by 6 bases and J by 2 bases. Per the germline V gene, CDR1 is MNHEY and CDR2 is SVGEGT. CDR3 size: 17 residues. This specimen comes from a study of T cells in women clearing cervical HPV infection. At the level of the study: Cases were women with histologically confirmed HPV16-related CIN3 or worse, including a couple of invasive cancers. Blood came at first lesion visit for cases, post-clearance for controls.

Cervical HPV DNA detected by MY09/MY11 PCR, typed by dot-blot. Study-wide results and limits: Cases carried less TRBV6-7 than controls: approximately 0.1% versus 0.16%.

TCRdb's copy holds only in-frame clones and misses some; the assay was immunoSEQ multiplex PCR. The data show roughly 48,000 clones, and the top ten clones hold around 1.5%. This rearrangement joins TRBV6-2 or TRBV6-3 to TRBJ2-7; 12 bases line up with TRBD2. The source of this sequence is a woman between 18 and 75 years old with a cervical HPV16 infection that either progressed to CIN3+ or cleared (not recorded which). Sequenced sample: blood buffy coat. The sequenced CDR3 bases are TGTGCCAGCAGCCACCCCTTTACTAGCGGGGGGCCCTACGAG. Translation gives CASSHPFTSGGPYE. From start to end, the CDR3 is CASSHPFTSGGPYEQYF.